This TCR beta chain was sequenced in a study of shared clonotypes between healthy human individuals. V dropped 1 base and J dropped 2 bases, with 7 bases sitting between them. Germline loops: CDR1 MNHEY, CDR2 SMNVEV (reference sequence). The CDR3 consists of 14 residues. Every subset's genomic DNA went evenly onto several immunoSEQ plates. Sorted-subset replicate PCR reactions contained roughly 190 ng DNA, corresponding to 29,000 or so T cell genomes. Here immunoSEQ multiplex PCR was the method, and the copy in TCRdb shows in-frame clones only, minus some. Of 2 million to 2.5 million clones listed, about nine tenths were seen once; the top ten hold 0.37%.

The sequence derives from a man aged 18-30 years in good health. Some clones in this sample may be carry-over from other donors' samples. The material sequenced was naive CD4+ T cells from PBMCs. Subset specified: CD45RA+ positively selected. The chain couples TRBV27 to TRBJ2-3; D remains unclear. The CDR3 loop reads CASSLFGNTDTQYF. As DNA, the CDR3 is TGTGCCAGCAGTTTATTTGGGAACACAGATACGCAGTATTTT.